This T cell receptor beta chain was sequenced in a study of blood T cells in healthy people across ages. Study-wide results and limits: TCR beta diversity per million T cells fell roughly linearly with age.

It was with a sample-barcoded 5' primer and a J-beta primer mix that a second PCR of about 7 to 12 cycles was run. Each cDNA molecule carried a tag from a template-switch adaptor that contained 12 random nucleotides. TCRdb analysed the 5' RACE reads with MiXCR anew, one entry per CDR3 protein. The sample has 1.8 million or so distinct CDR3 sequences, 35% to 50% seen once. Healthy Caucasian individuals from Russia aged 6 to 90 served as donors. This CDR3 spans 14 amino acids. Germline V gene data show CDR1 as MGHRA and CDR2 as YSYEKL. V was clipped by 0 bases and J by 1 base, with 6 bases between them. The table lists this clonotype with a few counts. The antigen remains undetermined.

Sequencing was performed on blood. This TCR was sampled from a human donor in good health. The chain combines TRBV4-1 with TRBJ2-5, with D hard to call. For the CDR3, the DNA is TGCGCCAGCAGCCAAGAAGGTGTCCAAGAGACCCAGTACTTC. Translating it yields CASSQEGVQETQYF.